Sequencing of this T cell receptor (beta chain) was carried out in a study of identical twins (dated by TCRdb to 2016 to 2017). Looking at the study overall: TCR alpha and beta repertoires from monozygotic twins, unrelated adults of various ages and cord blood were deep-sequenced to test whether fetal clonotypes persist. To rule out contamination, the twin experiments were replicated at different times with different library preparation protocols. Study-level results and caveats: Excess twin sharing in beta out-of-frame sequences was weaker because fewer shared sequences lowered the signal-to-noise ratio. Fewer insertions were carried by abundant cord blood beta clonotypes, a similar but weaker trend appeared in young adult naive repertoires, and no such trend appeared in memory repertoires. Invariant T cells such as MAIT and iNKT could partly confound zero-insertion analyses, though diverse VJ usage argued against this for most clonotypes. In monozygotic twins, out-of-frame TCR alpha sharing was systematically underestimated by recombination models, although the models agreed with sharing between unrelated individuals. Because the same donors could not be followed over many years, the conclusions depended on cross-sectional statistical analysis. Out-of-frame TCR alpha sequences shared between twins showed an excess of low generation-probability sequences compared with coincidental sharing between unrelated individuals.

Library prep was done by 5' RACE. For sequencing, an Illumina HiSeq 2000 was employed. A universal primer binding site was added through template switching, and the final cDNA carried a unique molecular identifier so that TCR cDNA molecules could be counted accurately. Specific primers in the conserved constant-segment region were used to synthesize first-strand cDNA for the TCR alpha and beta chains. To control for contamination, every cDNA library was double barcoded, receiving both a SMART-Mk sample barcode and Illumina barcodes. TruSeq adapter sequences, together with Illumina sample barcodes, were added in two successive PCR steps. Sequencing of the TCR alpha and beta cDNA libraries was done on the Illumina HiSeq platform using custom primers. The published analysis was carried out like this. MiGEC processed the raw reads to extract unique molecular identifiers, while MiXCR was used to determine the CDR3 positions. For each individual, recombination models were inferred using an EM algorithm with the repgenHMM and IGoR tools. The analysis of shared clonotypes was done with the tcR package in R, with sharing normalized by the product of cloneset sizes. To study raw recombination without the effects of thymic and clonal selection, out-of-frame nonproductive sequences were analyzed. TCRdb reprocessed the public reads (quality trimming at Q25 with fastp, clone calling with MiXCR) and kept in-frame beta chains. Each CDR3 protein appears once, grouped with its most common genes and DNA. TCRdb's processing, not the authors', yielded these V and J calls. This sample has about 240,000 distinct CDR3 sequences in its table, and roughly an eighth of those were observed once. Roughly 4% of the sample rests with the top ten.

All donors were healthy Caucasians. The twin cohort comprised three pairs of female monozygotic twins, all aged roughly 18 to 29 years. Miltenyi CD45RO+ enrichment and human naive T-cell isolation kits were used to isolate memory (CD45RO+) and naive T cells from PBMC. V loses 3 bases, J loses 4 bases, and the germline ends lie 14 bases apart. The germline V gene (reference sequence) specifies LGHDT as CDR1 and YNNKEL as CDR2. Inclusive of the bounding cysteine and phenylalanine, the CDR3 is 15 residues long. The entry retains the CDR3 DNA only, 45 bases that are in frame from base 1. This clonotype came up a few times. The target of this receptor is not known. No base quality values were provided; no much bigger clone lies one nucleotide off. These data are also associated with another study on yellow fever vaccine responses in identical twins. As that second paper reports: The T cell response to vaccination in identical twins was reported by the authors to appear partly convergent and partly personalized. The study precisely tracked vaccine-responding T cell clones in identical twins.

This TCR came from a young woman in good health. The specimen was memory (CD45RO+) T cells sorted from blood. The cell subset or site label, as the study defines it: CD45RO+ enriched T cells. The chain couples TRBV3-1 to TRBJ2-3; the D call could be TRBD1 or TRBD2, with each sharing 5 bases. The base sequence is TGTGCCAGCAGCCATGCCTCTTTGGGGGCAGATACGCAGTATTTT. Its protein is CASSHASLGADTQYF.